Shown below are 28 T cell receptor beta chains from a single sample sequenced in a study of blood T cells in healthy people across ages. Together with a sample-barcoded 5' primer, a J-beta primer mix was included in a second PCR lasting roughly 6 to 12 cycles. Each CDR3 protein is one row after TCRdb ran MiXCR on the 5' RACE reads. The sample shows under 1,100,000 distinct CDR3 sequences, around 25% of them seen only once. The same data also went into a second study, on T cells of mothers and their children.

The sample was blood. The receptors here all came from a girl aged 2 to 10 in good health.

The genes are TRBV6-1 and TRBJ1-1, with D possibly TRBD1 on 5 matching bases. The length of the CDR3 is 10 residues. Looked up from germline, CDR1 is MNHNS and CDR2 is SASEGT. Trimming took off 10 bases at V and 8 bases at J, with 11 bases between the two ends. In DNA, the CDR3 is TGTGCCACCCGGGACCCAGAAGCTTTCTTT. This gives the protein CATRDPEAFF.

The CDR3 nucleotides read TGTGCCAGCAGCCAAGCCTCGGGACTTACGAGGACGGTTGCCGATGAGCAGTTCTTC. Its protein is CASSQASGLTRTVADEQFF. The chain couples TRBV4-2 to TRBJ2-1, with D perhaps TRBD2 (6 bases). The V end lost 1 base, the J end lost 8 bases, and 27 bases lay between the germline ends. The CDR3 consists of 19 residues. The germline CDR1 and CDR2 sequences are LGHNA and YNFKEQ.

This sequence joins TRBV9 and TRBJ2-1; the match to TRBD2 covers 12 bases. This CDR3 spans 19 amino acids. V lost 0 bases, J lost 3 bases, and 10 bases stayed unmatched. CDR1 and CDR2 from the germline V gene are SGDLS and YYNGEE. DNA of the CDR3: TGTGCCAGCAGCGTAGGTGAGGGGCTGGGACTAGCGGGCTACAATGAGCAGTTCTTC. Amino acids: CASSVGEGLGLAGYNEQFF.

This chain joins TRBV3-1 and TRBJ2-1; D not resolved. Germline values: CDR1 LGHDT, CDR2 YNNKEL (reference sequence). The CDR3 contains 15 residues. Trimming took off 0 bases at V and 2 bases at J, with 8 bases between the two ends. CDR3 loop: CASSQDPRTYNEQFF. The CDR3 nucleotides read TGTGCCAGCAGCCAAGATCCTAGGACCTACAATGAGCAGTTCTTC.

This clonotype was seen more than once but under ten times. V gene TRBV6-5 combines with J gene TRBJ2-1; TRBD1 aligns across 8 bases. CDR3 length: 14 residues. Germline CDR1 MNHEY, CDR2 SVGAGI. Unmatched junction bases numbered 9, after V lost 6 bases and J lost 8 bases. CDR3 region: CASSYDRGVYEQFF. The CDR3 DNA is TGTGCCAGCAGCTACGACAGGGGTGTATATGAGCAGTTCTTC.

This chain connects TRBV29-1 to TRBJ2-5; D not resolved. Germline-derived CDR1 and CDR2 are SQVTM and ANQGSEA. The CDR3 extends over 14 amino acids. V shed 4 bases and J shed 3 bases, with 15 bases lying between them. CDR3 nucleotide sequence: TGCAGCGTTGTATTTGCGGACCGGGAAGAGACCCAGTACTTC. Protein: CSVVFADREETQYF.

On this clonotype itself: Lacking the conserved final phenylalanine or tryptophan, this CDR3 likely reflects a read error. This sequence joins TRBV12-3 or TRBV12-4 and TRBJ1-1; D not resolved. V lost 4 bases to trimming and J lost 8 bases, with 11 bases between them. This CDR3 comprises 12 residues. CDR3 nucleotides: TGTGCCAGCAGTTCACAAGCACGGGAAGCTTTCGTT. Its translation is CASSSQAREAFV.

This chain joins TRBV3-1 and TRBJ1-5; perhaps TRBD1 as D (6 bases). CDR3 length: 15 residues. CDR1 and CDR2 (germline): LGHDT, YNNKEL (reference sequence). V gave up 3 bases and J gave up 3 bases, with 12 bases separating them. The CDR3 spells CASSQTWTDNQPQHF. DNA of the CDR3: TGTGCCAGCAGCCAGACCTGGACAGACAATCAGCCCCAGCATTTT.

The sample holds a few counts of this clonotype. The V call is TRBV12-3 or TRBV12-4, the J call TRBJ2-5; TRBD1 might be the D (5 bases). The end of the DNA fits TRBJ2-7 better, so the J call may be wrong. The CDR3 is 14 residues long. The CDR3 DNA follows: TGTGCCAGCAGTCCCCAAACAGGAAACTACGAGCAGTACTTC. Amino acids: CASSPQTGNYEQYF.

This clonotype turned up a few times. The genes are TRBV2 and TRBJ2-5, with TRBD1 identical over 8 bases. The better agreement between TRBJ2-1 and the DNA end casts doubt on the J call. The CDR3 totals 14 residues. The germline CDR1 and CDR2 sequences are SNHLY and FYNNEI. CDR3 in amino acids: CASNGQGGFDEQFF. CDR3 bases: TGTGCCAGCAACGGACAGGGCGGGTTCGATGAGCAGTTCTTC.

A word on this clonotype: Its ends do not fully match the called genes, so a read error is possible. V is TRBV14 and J is TRBJ2-1; 11 nucleotides agree with TRBD2. The CDR3 is made up of 14 amino acids. Germline CDR1 is SGHDN and CDR2 is FVKESK. The CDR3 sequence is CASSQTSGIVEQFF. The DNA for the CDR3 is TGCGCCAGCAGCCAGACTAGCGGGATCGTTGAGCAGTTCTTC.

Regarding this clonotype: One end of the junction fails to match germline, which may point to a read error. J is TRBJ1-4 and V is TRBV28; D unresolved. This CDR3 spans 13 amino acids. CDR1 and CDR2 (germline): MDHEN, SYDVKM. CDR3 residues: CASRGLANENLFF. In DNA form, the CDR3 reads TGTGCCAGCAGGGGATTAGCTAATGAAAACCTGTTTTTT.

This chain joins TRBV29-1 and TRBJ1-2; 7 bases line up with TRBD1. The CDR3 loop spans 13 amino acids. Germline trimming cut 5 bases from V and 6 bases from J; bases unmatched to any gene: 9. Germline V gene lookup returns CDR1 SQVTM and CDR2 ANQGSEA. CDR3 sequence: CSVWGGGADGYTF. CDR3 DNA sequence: TGCAGCGTTTGGGGAGGGGGCGCAGATGGCTACACCTTC.

There are a few counts of this clonotype. The V gene is TRBV6-2 or TRBV6-3, the J gene TRBJ2-5; the D gene is possibly TRBD1 (5 bases). Between the trimmed V and J ends, which lost 5 bases and 5 bases, there was a span of 15 bases. Per germline, CDR1 MNHEY and CDR2 SVGEGT. The CDR3 sequence is 14 residues long. This CDR3 reads CASSTLRAGETQYF. Here the CDR3 DNA reads TGTGCCAGCAGTACACTCAGGGCAGGGGAGACCCAGTACTTC.

This clonotype was observed a handful of times. The chain couples TRBV2 to TRBJ1-2, with D possibly being TRBD1 (5 bases). The germline CDR1 and CDR2 sequences are SNHLY and FYNNEI. The CDR3 is 13 amino acids. Trimming pared 4 bases from V and 7 bases from J, leaving 13 bases between. CDR3 protein: CASSGQTQSGYTF. In DNA, the CDR3 is TGTGCCAGCAGTGGACAGACCCAAAGTGGCTACACCTTC.

This clonotype occurred a few times. The chain joins TRBV29-1 to TRBJ2-3; D is possibly TRBD1 or TRBD2 (5 bases each). The CDR3 extends over 13 amino acids. The germline gives CDR1 SQVTM, CDR2 ANQGSEA. Written as DNA, the CDR3 is TGCAGTTGTGGGACGCTTGGAACAGATACGCAGTATTTT. This translates into CSCGTLGTDTQYF.

The CDR3 sequence is CASSQALAGGGYEQYF. In DNA, the CDR3 is TGCGCCAGCAGCCAAGCCCTCGCGGGAGGAGGGTACGAGCAGTACTTC. V is TRBV4-1 and J is TRBJ2-7; 8 nucleotides agree with TRBD2. V lost 1 base to trimming and J lost 4 bases; unmatched junction nucleotides: 9. The germline V gene has CDR1 MGHRA and CDR2 YSYEKL. The CDR3 loop spans 16 amino acids.

The chain links TRBV29-1 to TRBJ2-1; D gene unclear. CDR3 length: 13 residues. Looked up from germline, CDR1 is SQVTM and CDR2 is ANQGSEA. The V and J ends lost 6 bases and 3 bases respectively, with 12 bases between them. This chain's CDR3 is CSVGFSHYNEQFF. CDR3 nucleotides: TGCAGCGTCGGATTCTCCCACTACAATGAGCAGTTCTTC.

Only a few counts were recorded for this clonotype. The chain is built from TRBV28 and TRBJ1-5, with D unresolved. The CDR3 length is 13 residues. Germline CDR1 reads MDHEN; CDR2 reads SYDVKM. Trimming took 10 bases from V and 4 from J, leaving 14 bases between them. In nucleotides, the CDR3 is TGTGCCACTTCCCAGGACGGTAATCAGCCCCAGCATTTT. Encoded protein: CATSQDGNQPQHF.

This chain uses TRBV9 with TRBJ1-2, with D possibly TRBD1 on 5 matching bases. The CDR3 contains 15 residues. V lost 3 bases and J lost 4, with 16 bases in between. Germline V lookup: CDR1 SGDLS, CDR2 YYNGEE. CDR3: CASSANPDNVYGYTF. In nucleotides, the CDR3 is TGTGCCAGCAGCGCCAACCCGGACAATGTCTATGGCTACACCTTC. The full variable domain, with the rest looked up from reference TRBV9 and TRBJ1-2, is DSGVTQTPKHLITATGQRVTLRCSPRSGDLSVYWYQQSLDQGLQFLIQYYNGEERAKGNILERFSAQQFPDLHSELNLSSLELGDSALYFCASSANPDNVYGYTFGSGTRLTVV.

This clonotype was detected a few times. The chain employs TRBV3-1 and TRBJ2-5; TRBD2 aligns across 9 bases. CDR1 is LGHDT, CDR2 YNNKEL, per germline (reference sequence). V lost 4 bases to trimming and J lost 3 bases; unmatched junction nucleotides: 9. This CDR3 is 16 amino acids long. The CDR3 DNA is TGTGCCAGCAGCCCAGAATATAGCGGGAGCGAAGAGACCCAGTACTTC. It codes for CASSPEYSGSEETQYF.

This clonotype has only a few counts. This chain links TRBV29-1 with TRBJ1-1; D is unresolved. The CDR3 is made up of 12 amino acids. Trimming took off 5 bases at V and 1 base at J, with 8 bases between the two ends. The germline gives CDR1 SQVTM, CDR2 ANQGSEA. CDR3 coding DNA: TGCAGCGTTAATTACCAGAACACTGAAGCTTTCTTT. Its protein product is CSVNYQNTEAFF. Full variable domain (remainder filled in from reference TRBV29-1 and TRBJ1-1): SAVISQKPSRDICQRGTSLTIQCQVDSQVTMMFWYRQQPGQSLTLIATANQGSEATYESGFVIDKFPISRPNLTFSTLTVSNMSPEDSSIYLCSVNYQNTEAFFGQGTRLTVV.

The sample holds a few counts of this clonotype. The V call is TRBV6-5, the J call TRBJ1-4; TRBD1 might be the D (5 bases). The CDR3 has 15 amino acids. Germline CDR1 reads MNHEY; CDR2 reads SVGAGI. Trimming left V 0 bases short and J 7 bases short, with 12 bases between. CDR3 coding DNA: TGTGCCAGCAGTTACTCCGGGGGAATTACTGAAAAACTGTTTTTT. Protein product: CASSYSGGITEKLFF.

This clonotype is a singleton in its sample. This chain links TRBV7-9 with TRBJ2-5; TRBD2 matches 7 bases. The assigned J gene may be wrong: the sequence end matches TRBJ2-7 better. CDR1 and CDR2 (germline): SEHNR, FQNEAQ (reference sequence). This CDR3 is 13 amino acids long. CDR3 coding DNA: TGTGCCAGCAGCTCAGCGGGGCGATACGAGCAGTACTTC. Translation: CASSSAGRYEQYF.

This clonotype turned up a few times. The chain carries TRBV19 and TRBJ2-5; 7 bases map to TRBD1. The trim removed 4 bases at V and 2 bases at J, leaving 10 bases unmatched. The CDR3 covers 16 residues. Germline V lookup: CDR1 LNHDA, CDR2 SQIVND (reference sequence). The CDR3 is CASSTEHGQVQETQYF. The CDR3 region has the DNA TGTGCCAGTAGTACAGAACACGGACAGGTACAAGAGACCCAGTACTTC.

The V call is TRBV12-5, the J call TRBJ2-7; TRBD1 is a possible D gene (5 bases). CDR1 and CDR2 from the germline V gene are LGHNT and FRNRAP. V was pared by 3 bases and J by 4 bases, with 10 bases between. CDR3 size: 13 residues. The CDR3 is CASGLPGPYEQYF. The CDR3, as DNA: TGTGCTAGTGGTTTACCAGGGCCTTACGAGCAGTACTTC.

J is TRBJ2-7 and V is TRBV27, with TRBD2 as a possible D gene (7 bases). The V gene's germline CDR1 is MNHEY and CDR2 SMNVEV (reference sequence). There are 14 residues in the CDR3. V was clipped by 8 bases and J by 0 bases, with 14 bases between them. CDR3: CASRRGDTSYEQYF. The CDR3 DNA sequence: TGTGCCAGCCGCCGGGGGGACACCTCCTACGAGCAGTACTTC.

This clonotype was found a few times. The chain couples TRBV5-5 to TRBJ2-3; D is perhaps TRBD2 (6 bases). The CDR3 has 17 amino acids. Germline V CDR1 and CDR2: SGHKS, YYEKEE (reference sequence). The germline V and J ends were trimmed by 3 bases and 6 bases, with 23 bases remaining between them. The chain's CDR3 is CASSWGVGGVLYDTQYF. The CDR3 DNA sequence: TGTGCCAGCAGCTGGGGGGTGGGGGGAGTACTTTACGATACGCAGTATTTT.